This T cell receptor beta chain emerged from a study of tumor and adjacent non-tumor tissue in lung cancer. Study-wide context: The patients, roughly eleven men and about 5 women, were roughly 31 to 85 with stage I to III disease. Study-level points and caveats: Compared with tumor, normal lung showed significantly lower TCR diversity. Tumor TCR diversity, when higher, was linked to shorter survival.

The template was RNA from unsorted bulk tissue. The normal lung tissue was taken more than 3 cm from the tumor edge. Between August and November 2014, newly diagnosed, chemotherapy-naive lung cancer patients underwent thoracic surgery in China. Three rounds of nested PCR, following a modified ARM-PCR protocol, produced the TCRbeta library. Each CDR3 protein gets one entry after TCRdb re-called the multiplex PCR reads with MiXCR. The table includes approximately 120,000 distinct CDR3 sequences, 60% to 70% detected once. This clonotype was detected many times. What it binds is not known. This receptor was taken from a man aged 60-69 years with non-small cell lung cancer. The sequenced sample consisted of distant non-tumor lung tissue.

Here the CDR3 reads CSVSGWLSGNTEAFF. DNA for the CDR3: TGCAGCGTTTCCGGGTGGCTATCGGGCAACACTGAAGCTTTCTTT. The rearrangement uses TRBV29-1 and TRBJ1-1; no clear D gene. V gave up 5 bases and J gave up 2 bases, with 18 bases separating them. Germline V gene data show CDR1 as SQVTM and CDR2 as ANQGSEA. This CDR3 spans 15 amino acids.